This TCR beta chain originates from a study of spatial heterogeneity in lung cancer. Turning to the study itself: There were consistently more beta-chain sequences detected than alpha-chain sequences. Study-level results: In blood, ubiquitous expanded tumor TCRs appeared more at resection than follow-up.

Time point meaning: sample taken at primary tumor resection. Whole RNA, isolated from tumor, nontumor lung or frozen PBMC, was sequenced without prior sorting. Samples were donated by 72 untreated early-stage non-small cell lung cancer patients. This CDR3 is built from 18 residues. Trimming cost V 7 bases and J 0 bases; bases outside gene matches: 11. Germline CDR1 is LNHDA and CDR2 is SQIVND (reference sequence). About this clonotype itself: Its antigen is as yet unknown.

Every TCR cDNA molecule carried a tag that served as a unique molecular identifier. TCRdb analysed the 5' RACE reads with MiXCR anew, one entry per CDR3 protein. The data hold around 2,900 distinct CDR3 sequences, with around two fifths observed a single time. The TCR originated in a male donor with early-stage non-small cell lung cancer. The sample here was PBMCs, taken at surgery. This sequence joins TRBV19 and TRBJ2-6, with TRBD2 matching 8 bases. CDR3 amino acids: CASTTGGGFSSGANVLTF. Written as DNA, the CDR3 is TGTGCCAGTACCACCGGGGGGGGATTCAGCTCTGGGGCCAACGTCCTGACTTTC.